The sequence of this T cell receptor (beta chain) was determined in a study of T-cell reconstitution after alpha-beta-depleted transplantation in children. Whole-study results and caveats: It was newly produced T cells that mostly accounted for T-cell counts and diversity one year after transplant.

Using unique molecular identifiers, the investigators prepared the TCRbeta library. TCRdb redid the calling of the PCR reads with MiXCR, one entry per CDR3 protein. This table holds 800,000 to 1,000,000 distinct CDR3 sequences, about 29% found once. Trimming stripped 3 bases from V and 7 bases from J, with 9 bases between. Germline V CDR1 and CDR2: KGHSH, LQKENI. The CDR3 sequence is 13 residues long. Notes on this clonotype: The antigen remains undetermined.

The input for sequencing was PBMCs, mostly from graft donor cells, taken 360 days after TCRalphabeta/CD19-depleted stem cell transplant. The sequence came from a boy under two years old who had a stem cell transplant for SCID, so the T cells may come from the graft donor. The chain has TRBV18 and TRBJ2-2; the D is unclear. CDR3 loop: CASSPSNGGELFF. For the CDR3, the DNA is TGTGCCAGCTCACCGTCGAACGGCGGGGAGCTGTTTTTT. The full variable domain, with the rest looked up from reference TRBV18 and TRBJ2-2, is NAGVMQNPRHLVRRRGQEARLRCSPMKGHSHVYWYRQLPEEGLKFMVYLQKENIIDESGMPKERFSAEFPKEGPSILRIQQVVRGDSAAYFCASSPSNGGELFFGEGSRLTVL.